The 27 T cell receptor beta chains reported below all come from one sample, sequenced in a study of T cells in localized non-small cell lung cancer. Only in-frame clones appear in the TCRdb table, and some are missing; sequencing was by immunoSEQ multiplex PCR. The data contain around 140,000 clones, 89% of them seen just once; the ten biggest clones take up approximately 1.7%. Source: peripheral blood, taken before any cancer treatment. The source of these receptors is a female donor of 60 years or more with stage I lung adenocarcinoma.

The genes are TRBV28 and TRBJ2-2, with a tentative D call TRBD1 (6 bases). In germline, CDR1 is MDHEN, CDR2 SYDVKM. The CDR3 sequence is 15 residues long. Trimming removed 3 bases at V and 4 bases at J, with 12 bases between. DNA for the CDR3: TGTGCCAGCAGTTTGGTGACAGGATTCACCGGGGAGCTGTTTTTT. Protein product: CASSLVTGFTGELFF. Based on the CDR3 plus reference TRBV28 and TRBJ2-2, the full variable domain is DVKVTQSSRYLVKRTGEKVFLECVQDMDHENMFWYRQDPGLGLRLIYFSYDVKMKEKGDIPEGYSVSREKKERFSLILESASTNQTSMYLCASSLVTGFTGELFFGEGSRLTVL.

The V call is TRBV18, the J call TRBJ2-5; 10 bases line up with TRBD1. This CDR3 has 18 amino acids. Germline V gives CDR1 KGHSH, CDR2 LQKENI. With 1 base clipped from V and 1 base from J, the junction kept 9 bases outside the gene matches. CDR3 loop: CASSPLGTGAIAQETQYF. The CDR3 nucleotides read TGTGCCAGCTCACCACTCGGGACAGGGGCGATAGCCCAAGAGACCCAGTACTTC.

J is TRBJ2-1 and V is TRBV19; 7 bases fit TRBD2. The junction had 10 bases not matched to a gene; V was cut back by 4 bases and J by 10 bases. CDR1 and CDR2 from the germline V gene are LNHDA and SQIVND (reference sequence). The CDR3 is 14 amino acids. The CDR3 protein is CASSSSASGLEQFF. The CDR3, as DNA: TGTGCCAGTAGTAGCTCGGCTAGCGGTTTAGAGCAGTTCTTC.

This clone was seen just once. The chain joins TRBV2 to TRBJ2-3, with TRBD1 identical over 7 bases. Per the germline V gene, CDR1 is SNHLY and CDR2 is FYNNEI. The V segment lost 6 bases and the J segment 2 bases; nucleotides outside the gene matches: 8. This CDR3 contains 15 residues. CDR3 protein: CASSRGQIATDTQYF. The CDR3 DNA sequence: TGTGCCAGCAGCCGGGGACAGATAGCCACAGATACGCAGTATTTT.

This chain connects TRBV29-1 to TRBJ1-2; a possible D gene is TRBD1 (6 bases). This CDR3 comprises 13 residues. Trimming removed 6 bases from V and 3 bases from J, with 14 bases in between. CDR1 SQVTM and CDR2 ANQGSEA come from the germline V gene. DNA of the CDR3: TGCAGCGTGGGGGGCGGGCAAGACTATGGCTACACCTTC. Its translation: CSVGGGQDYGYTF.

The chain couples TRBV4-2 to TRBJ1-1; 8 nucleotides agree with TRBD1. CDR1 and CDR2 (germline): LGHNA, YNFKEQ. The ends lost 1 base at V and 0 bases at J; junction bases unmatched: 7. The CDR3 has 17 amino acids. The CDR3: CASSQGGTGGLNTEAFF. In DNA form, the CDR3 reads TGTGCCAGCAGCCAAGGCGGTACAGGGGGACTGAACACTGAAGCTTTCTTT.

This chain joins TRBV6-6 and TRBJ2-5; 8 bases agree with TRBD1. The length of the CDR3 is 15 residues. Germline CDR1 reads MNHNY; CDR2 reads SVGAGI (reference sequence). V gave up 5 bases and J gave up 4 bases; unmatched junction bases: 9. CDR3: CASSQIRTGRETQYF. CDR3 DNA: TGTGCCAGCAGTCAAATCAGGACAGGGCGAGAGACCCAGTACTTC.

The chain recombines TRBV28 with TRBJ1-3; TRBD1 matches at 7 bases. The CDR3 extends over 18 amino acids. V trimming: 5 bases; J trimming: 3 bases; junction bases outside the gene matches: 16. CDR1 and CDR2 (germline): MDHEN, SYDVKM. CDR3 protein: CASSLTLDRAGFGNTIYF. In DNA form, the CDR3 reads TGTGCCAGCAGTCTGACCTTAGACAGGGCAGGATTTGGAAACACCATATATTTT.

The chain carries TRBV15 and TRBJ2-7; maybe TRBD2 (5 bases). The V gene's germline CDR1 is LNHNV and CDR2 YYDKDF (reference sequence). With 1 base removed from V and 2 bases from J, the gap between germline ends came to 9 bases. The CDR3 runs to 14 residues. This CDR3 reads CATSRVRETYEQYF. The DNA for the CDR3 is TGTGCCACCAGCAGAGTTCGGGAAACCTACGAGCAGTACTTC.

This chain joins TRBV7-9 and TRBJ2-3; 9 bases are shared with TRBD2. The V and J ends lost 3 bases and 1 base, in that order; junction bases with no gene match: 11. This CDR3 has 18 amino acids. The germline CDR1 and CDR2 sequences are SEHNR and FQNEAQ (reference sequence). CDR3 sequence (DNA): TGTGCCAGCAGCTTCATAGCGGGAGAGATACGCGGCACAGATACGCAGTATTTT. Amino acid sequence: CASSFIAGEIRGTDTQYF.

This rearrangement joins TRBV15 to TRBJ2-1; 8 bases line up with TRBD2. The CDR3 has 17 residues. CDR1 and CDR2 from the germline V gene are LNHNV and YYDKDF (reference sequence). Trimming removed 2 bases from V and 1 base from J; junction bases left unmatched: 7. This CDR3 reads CATSRRTGGRSYNEQFF. CDR3 DNA: TGTGCCACCAGCAGACGTACAGGCGGGAGGTCCTACAATGAGCAGTTCTTC. Based on the CDR3 plus reference TRBV15 and TRBJ2-1, the full variable domain is DAMVIQNPRYQVTQFGKPVTLSCSQTLNHNVMYWYQQKSSQAPKLLFHYYDKDFNNEADTPDNFQSRRPNTSFCFLDIRSPGLGDTAMYLCATSRRTGGRSYNEQFFGPGTRLTVL.

The chain uses TRBV5-8 and TRBJ2-1; TRBD2 might be the D (6 bases). Germline V gene sequence: CDR1 SGHTS, CDR2 YDEGEE. The CDR3 extends over 14 amino acids. V dropped 1 base and J dropped 9 bases, with 14 bases sitting between them. CDR3 sequence reads: CASSLRGSAGEQFF. CDR3 sequence (DNA): TGTGCCAGCAGCTTGCGGGGGTCGGCGGGTGAGCAGTTCTTC.

The chain carries TRBV7-8 and TRBJ2-1, with D perhaps given as TRBD1 or TRBD2 (6 bases each). CDR1 and CDR2 from the germline V gene are SGHVS and FQNEAQ. V lost 5 bases and J 4 bases, leaving 27 bases between the germline ends. This CDR3 has 19 residues. DNA of the CDR3: TGTGCCAGCAGCCCAGGGGACGGAGGTCTTCGCGGGGTATACAATGAGCAGTTCTTC. Protein sequence: CASSPGDGGLRGVYNEQFF.

This chain connects TRBV11-1 to TRBJ2-2; 11 bases agree with TRBD2. CDR1 is SGHAT, CDR2 FQDESV, per germline (reference sequence). The trim removed 2 bases at V and 6 bases at J, leaving 2 bases unmatched. The CDR3 is 15 residues long. In nucleotides, the CDR3 is TGTGCCAGCAGCTTAAGACTAGCGGGACCCGGGGAGCTGTTTTTT. Its translation: CASSLRLAGPGELFF.

This clone was picked up one time. This chain connects TRBV7-2 to TRBJ1-2; D not certain. Germline lookup yields CDR1 SGHTA and CDR2 FQGNSA. The CDR3 sequence is 12 residues long. Trimming took off 8 bases at V and 0 bases at J, with 7 bases between the two ends. CDR3 in amino acids: CASRQANYGYTF. In DNA form, the CDR3 reads TGTGCCAGCCGACAAGCTAACTATGGCTACACCTTC.

This rearrangement joins TRBV11-2 to TRBJ2-3; possibly TRBD2 for D (6 bases). Trimming took off 3 bases at V and 3 bases at J, with 13 bases between the two ends. CDR3 size: 15 residues. From germline, CDR1 is SGHAT and CDR2 FQNNGV. CDR3 nucleotide sequence: TGTGCCAGCAGCTTCAATAGGGCGGGGACAGATACGCAGTATTTT. Its protein is CASSFNRAGTDTQYF.

The rearrangement uses TRBV2 and TRBJ2-5; no firm D call. The CDR3 extends over 15 amino acids. V dropped 4 bases and J dropped 5 bases, with 17 bases sitting between them. CDR1 is SNHLY and CDR2 is FYNNEI in the germline V gene. CDR3 bases: TGTGCCAGCAGTGGAATTTCAGTTGAAATGGAGACCCAGTACTTC. Translation: CASSGISVEMETQYF.

This clone was recorded once. V gene TRBV15 combines with J gene TRBJ2-5, with D perhaps TRBD1 or TRBD2 (5 bases each). Germline values: CDR1 LNHNV, CDR2 YYDKDF (reference sequence). CDR3 length: 13 amino acids. The ends were cut back, 1 base at V and 8 bases at J, with 11 bases in the middle. The CDR3 spells CATSRGDPGTQYF. The CDR3 DNA reads as TGTGCCACCAGCAGAGGGGACCCGGGCACCCAGTACTTC.

This chain connects TRBV7-2 to TRBJ2-3; D is unclear. From germline, CDR1 is SGHTA and CDR2 FQGNSA. This CDR3 contains 14 residues. V was cut by 3 bases and J by 2 bases, with 9 bases left in between. The CDR3 loop is CASSFLVFTDTQYF. In DNA form, the CDR3 reads TGTGCCAGCAGCTTTCTGGTTTTCACAGATACGCAGTATTTT.

The rearrangement uses TRBV11-2 and TRBJ2-7, with D unresolved. V lost 3 bases to trimming and J lost 5 bases, with 8 bases between them. Germline V gene sequence: CDR1 SGHAT, CDR2 FQNNGV. The CDR3 contains 12 residues. CDR3 protein: CASSLGYNEQYF. CDR3 DNA: TGTGCCAGCAGCTTGGGGTACAACGAGCAGTACTTC. Complete variable domain (other parts from reference TRBV11-2 and TRBJ2-7): EAGVAQSPRYKIIEKRQSVAFWCNPISGHATLYWYQQILGQGPKLLIQFQNNGVVDDSQLPKDRFSAERLKGVDSTLKIQPAKLEDSAVYLCASSLGYNEQYFGPGTRLTVT.

V and J are TRBV4-2 and TRBJ1-1; D gene unclear. CDR1 is LGHNA and CDR2 is YNFKEQ in the germline V gene. Trimming pared 0 bases from V and 9 bases from J, leaving 8 bases between. The CDR3 length is 12 residues. In nucleotides, the CDR3 is TGTGCCAGCAGCCAAGATACCCAAAAAGCTTTCTTT. As protein: CASSQDTQKAFF.

The J gene is TRBJ1-1, the V gene TRBV13; no clear D gene. The CDR3 has 13 residues. Between the trimmed V and J ends, which lost 3 bases and 0 bases, there was a span of 5 bases. Germline values: CDR1 PRHDT, CDR2 FYEKMQ (reference sequence). CDR3 DNA sequence: TGTGCCAGCAGCTTCTCCCTGAACACTGAAGCTTTCTTT. Its protein product is CASSFSLNTEAFF.

This chain connects TRBV10-2 to TRBJ2-1; D unclear. CDR3 length: 12 residues. CDR1 and CDR2 from the germline V gene are WSHSY and SAAADI. V was pared by 4 bases and J by 5 bases, with 6 bases between. The chain's CDR3 is CASSGYNNEQFF. CDR3 in DNA: TGCGCCAGCAGTGGCTATAACAATGAGCAGTTCTTC.

The chain recombines TRBV5-4 with TRBJ2-5, with D possibly matching TRBD2 (6 bases). With 3 bases removed from V and 6 bases from J, the gap between germline ends came to 18 bases. The germline V gene encodes CDR1 SGHNT and CDR2 YYREEE (reference sequence). CDR3 size: 15 residues. CDR3 DNA: TGTGCCAGCAGCTCCGCGCGGGACCTTAAACAGACCCAGTACTTC. Residues: CASSSARDLKQTQYF.

The chain employs TRBV7-8 and TRBJ2-7; no firm D call. Per germline, CDR1 SGHVS and CDR2 FQNEAQ. The CDR3 extends over 19 amino acids. The V and J ends lost 1 base and 9 bases respectively, with 31 bases between them. CDR3 amino acids: CASSLVTSNPPPLTPGQYF. CDR3 sequence (DNA): TGTGCCAGCAGCTTAGTTACCAGCAATCCGCCCCCCCTAACCCCCGGGCAGTACTTC.

The V gene is TRBV9, the J gene TRBJ2-2, with TRBD1 matching 9 bases. CDR3 length: 20 residues. J was trimmed by 2 bases and V by 4 bases; bases with no gene match: 18. The germline CDR1 and CDR2 sequences are SGDLS and YYNGEE. As DNA, the CDR3 is TGTGCCAGCAGCTCCCGACAGGGGGGCCTTCCCGGGAGTAACACCGGGGAGCTGTTTTTT. Encoded protein: CASSSRQGGLPGSNTGELFF.

The rearrangement uses TRBV18 and TRBJ2-1; TRBD1 matches 7 bases. Germline trimming cut 4 bases from V and 5 bases from J; bases unmatched to any gene: 11. CDR1 KGHSH and CDR2 LQKENI come from the germline V gene. The CDR3 is made up of 16 amino acids. CDR3 region: CASSQLATGVNNEQFF. For the CDR3, the DNA is TGTGCCAGCTCACAACTCGCTACAGGGGTAAACAATGAGCAGTTCTTC.